Following are 11 T cell receptor beta chains from one sample sequenced in a study of T cell responses to AZD1222 COVID-19 vaccine. Generated by immunoSEQ multiplex PCR, the TCRdb table keeps only in-frame clones and is missing some. The sample consists of 90,000 to 120,000 clones, around nine tenths of them appearing once. The specimen was peripheral blood, collected 28 days after the second AZD1222 dose. The receptors shown here come from an adult who received the AZD1222 COVID-19 vaccine.

The V and J genes are TRBV19 and TRBJ1-4, with 12 bases fitting TRBD1. Germline V gene sequence: CDR1 LNHDA, CDR2 SQIVND (reference sequence). The CDR3 runs 18 residues. The J segment lost 7 bases and the V segment lost 6 bases, leaving 15 bases of the junction unmatched. CDR3 nucleotides: TGTGCCAGTAGCCTAATCAAGGGACAGGGGGCGCGGGGTGAAAAACTGTTTTTT. Translation gives CASSLIKGQGARGEKLFF.

The chain couples TRBV28 to TRBJ2-7, with D perhaps given as TRBD1 or TRBD2 (5 bases each). This CDR3 region has 15 residues. The V gene lost 2 bases and the J gene lost 0 bases, with 11 bases spanning the gap. The germline V gene encodes CDR1 MDHEN and CDR2 SYDVKM. The chain's CDR3 is CASSLRGASSYEQYF. In DNA, the CDR3 is TGTGCCAGCAGTTTAAGAGGGGCAAGCTCCTACGAGCAGTACTTC.

This clone was seen just once. V gene TRBV29-1 combines with J gene TRBJ1-2, with TRBD1 as a possible D gene (6 bases). CDR3 length: 12 amino acids. Per the germline V gene, CDR1 is SQVTM and CDR2 is ANQGSEA. The V end was cut by 0 bases, the J end by 9 bases, with 11 bases between. CDR3 DNA: TGCAGCGTTGAAGATCTGACAGGCCGCTACACCTTC. Translating gives CSVEDLTGRYTF.

This clone was found once. The chain uses TRBV7-2 and TRBJ1-5; D ambiguous. Trimming removed 1 base from V and 0 bases from J, with 10 bases in between. Germline values: CDR1 SGHTA, CDR2 FQGNSA. The CDR3 has 16 residues. The CDR3: CASSLEPDYSNQPQHF. In DNA, the CDR3 is TGTGCCAGCAGCTTAGAGCCGGATTATAGCAATCAGCCCCAGCATTTT.

The V and J genes are TRBV24-1 and TRBJ2-6, with a possible D match to TRBD1 (6 bases). This CDR3 has 19 amino acids. Deletions cut 4 bases from V and 0 bases from J, with 18 bases between. CDR1 is KGHDR, CDR2 SFDVKD, per germline. The chain's CDR3 is CATSDPTMPGASGANVLTF. The CDR3 DNA reads as TGTGCCACCAGTGACCCCACTATGCCAGGGGCCTCTGGGGCCAACGTCCTGACTTTC.

This chain uses TRBV6-1 with TRBJ1-4; possibly TRBD1 for D (6 bases). Germline V gene lookup returns CDR1 MNHNS and CDR2 SASEGT. The CDR3 is 17 amino acids. V lost 2 bases to trimming and J lost 5 bases, with 18 bases between them. The CDR3 reads CASSERPWAGENEKLFF. The CDR3 DNA sequence: TGTGCCAGCAGTGAACGGCCCTGGGCAGGGGAGAATGAAAAACTGTTTTTT.

This chain joins TRBV5-1 and TRBJ1-2; D not certain. The CDR3 has 12 amino acids. The V end was cut by 1 base, the J end by 3 bases, with 4 bases between. The germline CDR1 and CDR2 sequences are SGHRS and YFSETQ. The CDR3 region is CASSLTDYGYTF. The CDR3 nucleotides read TGCGCCAGCAGCTTGACAGACTATGGCTACACCTTC.

V and J are TRBV7-9 and TRBJ2-7; the match to TRBD1 covers 12 bases. V trimming: 5 bases; J trimming: 0 bases; junction bases outside the gene matches: 2. Germline V lookup: CDR1 SEHNR, CDR2 FQNEAQ (reference sequence). This CDR3 comprises 15 residues. Here the CDR3 reads CASSQGQGASYEQYF. CDR3 nucleotide sequence: TGTGCCAGCAGCCAGGGACAGGGGGCCTCCTACGAGCAGTACTTC.

This clone was recorded only once. The chain joins TRBV19 to TRBJ1-6; D is perhaps TRBD1 (6 bases). The ends were cut back, 9 bases at V and 7 bases at J, with 13 bases in the middle. The CDR3 runs 13 residues. Germline loops: CDR1 LNHDA, CDR2 SQIVND (reference sequence). CDR3 in amino acids: CASRQVLNSPLHF. The CDR3 DNA reads TGTGCCAGCAGACAGGTTCTAAATTCACCCCTCCACTTT.

This clone was counted a few times. The rearrangement uses TRBV5-5 and TRBJ2-3; TRBD1 matches at 12 bases. This CDR3 contains 16 residues. Germline CDR1 reads SGHKS; CDR2 reads YYEKEE (reference sequence). V was clipped by 3 bases and J by 4 bases; unmatched bases: 6. CDR3 sequence (DNA): TGTGCCAGCAGCTGGGGGGACAGGGGGCTAGCAGATACGCAGTATTTT. It specifies CASSWGDRGLADTQYF.

The chain carries TRBV6-2 or TRBV6-3 and TRBJ2-1; 8 nucleotides align to TRBD2. The germline gives CDR1 MNHEY, CDR2 SVGEGT. The V gene end was trimmed by 6 bases and the J gene end by 9 bases; junction bases not matched to a gene: 10. The CDR3 covers 14 residues. This chain's CDR3 is CASRPSGSSGEQFF. The CDR3 DNA is TGTGCCAGCAGACCTAGCGGGTCCTCGGGTGAGCAGTTCTTC.